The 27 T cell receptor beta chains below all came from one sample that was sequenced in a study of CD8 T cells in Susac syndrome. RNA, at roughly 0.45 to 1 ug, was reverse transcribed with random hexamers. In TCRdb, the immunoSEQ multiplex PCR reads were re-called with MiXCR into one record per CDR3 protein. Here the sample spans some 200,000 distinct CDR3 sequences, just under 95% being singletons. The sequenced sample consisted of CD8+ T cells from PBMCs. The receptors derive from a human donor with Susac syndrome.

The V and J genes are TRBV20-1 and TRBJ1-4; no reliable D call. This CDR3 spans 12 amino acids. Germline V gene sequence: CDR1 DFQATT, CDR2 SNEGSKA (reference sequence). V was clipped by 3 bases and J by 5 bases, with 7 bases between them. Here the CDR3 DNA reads TGCAGTGCTAGTCGGAGGAATGAAAAACTGTTTTTT. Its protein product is CSASRRNEKLFF.

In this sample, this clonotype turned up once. In nucleotides, the CDR3 is TGTGCCAGCAGTCCGGGACAGGCGAGCAATCAGCCCCAGCATTTT. Protein sequence: CASSPGQASNQPQHF. The chain is built from TRBV12-3 or TRBV12-4 and TRBJ1-5; 8 bases map to TRBD1. There are 15 residues in the CDR3. V was pared by 5 bases and J by 1 base, with 4 bases of the junction left unmatched.

This CDR3 is CASSPTSGGSRYNEQFF. DNA for the CDR3: TGTGCCAGCAGCCCGACTAGCGGGGGGTCCCGCTACAATGAGCAGTTCTTC. The rearrangement links TRBV7-9 to TRBJ2-1; TRBD2 agrees at 13 bases. Germline V gene lookup returns CDR1 SEHNR and CDR2 FQNEAQ (reference sequence). The CDR3 runs to 17 residues. The V and J ends lost 5 bases and 3 bases, in that order; junction bases with no gene match: 7.

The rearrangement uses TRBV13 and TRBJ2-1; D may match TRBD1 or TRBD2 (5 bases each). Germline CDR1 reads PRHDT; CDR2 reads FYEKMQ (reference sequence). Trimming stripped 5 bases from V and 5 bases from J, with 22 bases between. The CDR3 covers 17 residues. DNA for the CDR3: TGTGCCAGCAGCCAAGACCCCAGGGAGATCGATAACAATGAGCAGTTCTTC. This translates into CASSQDPREIDNNEQFF.

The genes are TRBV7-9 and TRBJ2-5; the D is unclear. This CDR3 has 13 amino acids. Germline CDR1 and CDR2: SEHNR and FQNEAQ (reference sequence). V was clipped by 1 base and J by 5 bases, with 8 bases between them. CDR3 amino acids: CASSLGWPETQYF. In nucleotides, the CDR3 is TGTGCCAGCAGCTTAGGGTGGCCGGAGACCCAGTACTTC.

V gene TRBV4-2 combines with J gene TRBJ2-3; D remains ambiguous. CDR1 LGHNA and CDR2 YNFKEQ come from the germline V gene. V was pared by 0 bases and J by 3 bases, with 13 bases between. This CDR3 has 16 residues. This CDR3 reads CASSQEELPFTDTQYF. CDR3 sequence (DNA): TGTGCCAGCAGCCAAGAGGAACTACCTTTTACAGATACGCAGTATTTT.

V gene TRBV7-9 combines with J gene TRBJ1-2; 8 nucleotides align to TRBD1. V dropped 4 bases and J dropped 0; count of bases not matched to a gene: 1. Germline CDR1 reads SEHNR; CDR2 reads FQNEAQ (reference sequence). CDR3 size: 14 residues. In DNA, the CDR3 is TGTGCCAGCAGCTGGACAGGGCCTAACTATGGCTACACCTTC. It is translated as CASSWTGPNYGYTF.

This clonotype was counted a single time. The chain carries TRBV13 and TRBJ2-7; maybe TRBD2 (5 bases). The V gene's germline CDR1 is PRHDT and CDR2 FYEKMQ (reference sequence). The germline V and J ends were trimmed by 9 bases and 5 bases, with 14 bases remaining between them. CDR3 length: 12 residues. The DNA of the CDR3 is TGTGCCAGTACGGGAACCCACAACGAGCAGTACTTC. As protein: CASTGTHNEQYF.

For the CDR3, the DNA is TGTGCCAGCAGTTGGGACAGCGCTGGCCACTCTGGAAACACCATATATTTT. Residues: CASSWDSAGHSGNTIYF. V is TRBV28 and J is TRBJ1-3, with 7 bases matching TRBD1. This CDR3 region has 17 residues. Germline loops: CDR1 MDHEN, CDR2 SYDVKM. V shed 4 bases and J 0 bases; nucleotides not matched to a gene: 9.

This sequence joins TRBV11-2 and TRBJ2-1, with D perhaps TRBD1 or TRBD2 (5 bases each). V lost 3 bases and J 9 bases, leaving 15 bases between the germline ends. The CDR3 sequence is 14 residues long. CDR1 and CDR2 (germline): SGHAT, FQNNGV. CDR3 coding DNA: TGTGCCAGCAGCTTCAGACAGTTTGAGGGTGAGCAGTTCTTC. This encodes CASSFRQFEGEQFF. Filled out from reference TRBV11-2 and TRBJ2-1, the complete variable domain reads EAGVAQSPRYKIIEKRQSVAFWCNPISGHATLYWYQQILGQGPKLLIQFQNNGVVDDSQLPKDRFSAERLKGVDSTLKIQPAKLEDSAVYLCASSFRQFEGEQFFGPGTRLTVL.

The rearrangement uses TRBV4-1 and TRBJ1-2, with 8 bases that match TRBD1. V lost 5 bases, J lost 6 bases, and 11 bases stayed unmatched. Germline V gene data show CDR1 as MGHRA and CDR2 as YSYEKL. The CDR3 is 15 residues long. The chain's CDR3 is CASSTRTGSPNGYTF. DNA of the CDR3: TGCGCCAGCAGCACTCGGACAGGGAGCCCGAATGGCTACACCTTC.

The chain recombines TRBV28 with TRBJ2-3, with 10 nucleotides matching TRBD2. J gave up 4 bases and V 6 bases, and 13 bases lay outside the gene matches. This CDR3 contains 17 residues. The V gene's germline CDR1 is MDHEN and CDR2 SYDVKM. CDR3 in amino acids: CASSLSSSGRLADTQYF. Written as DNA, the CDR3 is TGTGCCAGCAGCCTCTCCTCTAGCGGGAGATTGGCAGATACGCAGTATTTT. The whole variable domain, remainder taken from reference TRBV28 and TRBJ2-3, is DVKVTQSSRYLVKRTGEKVFLECVQDMDHENMFWYRQDPGLGLRLIYFSYDVKMKEKGDIPEGYSVSREKKERFSLILESASTNQTSMYLCASSLSSSGRLADTQYFGPGTRLTVL.

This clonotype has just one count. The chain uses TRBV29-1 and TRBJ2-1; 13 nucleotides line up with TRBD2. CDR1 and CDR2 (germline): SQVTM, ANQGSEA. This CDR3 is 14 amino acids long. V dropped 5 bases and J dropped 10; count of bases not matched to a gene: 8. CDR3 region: CSVSWTSGGGEQFF. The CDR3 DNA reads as TGCAGCGTTAGCTGGACTAGCGGGGGAGGGGAGCAGTTCTTC.

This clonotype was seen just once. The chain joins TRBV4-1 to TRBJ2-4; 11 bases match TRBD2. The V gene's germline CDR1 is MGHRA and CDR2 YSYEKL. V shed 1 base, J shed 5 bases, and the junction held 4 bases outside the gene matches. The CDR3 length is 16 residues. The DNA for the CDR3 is TGCGCCAGCAGCCAAGTCCTAGCGGGAGGCGAAAACATTCAGTACTTC. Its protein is CASSQVLAGGENIQYF.

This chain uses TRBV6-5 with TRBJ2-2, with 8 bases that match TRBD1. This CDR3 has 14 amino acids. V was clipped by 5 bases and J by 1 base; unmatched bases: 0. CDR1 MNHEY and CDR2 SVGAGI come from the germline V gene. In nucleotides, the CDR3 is TGTGCCAGCAGTGGGACAGGGAACACCGGGGAGCTGTTTTTT. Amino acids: CASSGTGNTGELFF.

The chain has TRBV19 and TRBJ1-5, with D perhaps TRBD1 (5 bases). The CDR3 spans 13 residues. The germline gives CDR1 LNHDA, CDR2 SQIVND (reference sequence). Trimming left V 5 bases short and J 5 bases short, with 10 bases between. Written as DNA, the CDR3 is TGTGCCAGTAGTTCCAGGGTGGATCAGCCCCAGCATTTT. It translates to CASSSRVDQPQHF.

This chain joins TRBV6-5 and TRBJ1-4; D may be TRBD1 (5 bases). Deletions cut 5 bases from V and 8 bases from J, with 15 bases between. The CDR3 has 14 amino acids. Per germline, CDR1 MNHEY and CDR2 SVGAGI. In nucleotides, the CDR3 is TGTGCCAGCAGTCCCCGGGCTCCAGGGGAAAAACTGTTTTTT. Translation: CASSPRAPGEKLFF.

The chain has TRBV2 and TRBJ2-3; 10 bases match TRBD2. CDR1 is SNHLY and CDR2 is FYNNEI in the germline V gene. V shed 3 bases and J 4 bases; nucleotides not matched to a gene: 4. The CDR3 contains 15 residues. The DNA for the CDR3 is TGTGCCAGCAGTGAGTCTCTAGCGGGAGCAGATACGCAGTATTTT. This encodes CASSESLAGADTQYF.

For the CDR3, the DNA is TGTGCCTCCGCAATCCGAGGGGCTAGCACAGATACGCAGTATTTT. Its protein is CASAIRGASTDTQYF. This rearrangement joins TRBV27 to TRBJ2-3; D is tentatively TRBD1 or TRBD2 (5 bases each). Germline loops: CDR1 MNHEY, CDR2 SMNVEV (reference sequence). This CDR3 region has 15 residues. Trimming stripped 11 bases from V and 0 bases from J, with 18 bases between.

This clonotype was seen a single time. The CDR3 coding sequence is TGTGCCAGCGGACAGGGGGCTCAGGGCTACACCTTC. This translates into CASGQGAQGYTF. V usage is TRBV12-3 or TRBV12-4 and J usage is TRBJ1-2; 11 nucleotides align to TRBD1. This CDR3 has 12 amino acids. After removal of 8 bases from V and 8 bases from J, the junction contained 4 bases not matched to a gene.

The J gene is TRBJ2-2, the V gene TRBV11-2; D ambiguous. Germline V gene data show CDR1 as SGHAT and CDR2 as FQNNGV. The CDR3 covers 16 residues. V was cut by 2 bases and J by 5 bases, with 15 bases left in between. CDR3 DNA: TGTGCCAGCAGCTTATGGATAAATCTGGAAACCGGGGAGCTGTTTTTT. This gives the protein CASSLWINLETGELFF.

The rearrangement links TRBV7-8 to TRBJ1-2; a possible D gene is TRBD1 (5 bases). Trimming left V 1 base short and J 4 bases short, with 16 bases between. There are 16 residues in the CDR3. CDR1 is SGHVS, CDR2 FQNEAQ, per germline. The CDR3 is CASSLDAGPAIYGYTF. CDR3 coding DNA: TGTGCCAGCAGCTTAGACGCGGGACCAGCGATCTATGGCTACACCTTC.

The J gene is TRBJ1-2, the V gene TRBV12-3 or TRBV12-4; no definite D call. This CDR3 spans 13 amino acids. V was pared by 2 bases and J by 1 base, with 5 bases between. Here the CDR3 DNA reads TGTGCCAGCAGTTTAACGGATAACTATGGCTACACCTTC. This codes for CASSLTDNYGYTF.

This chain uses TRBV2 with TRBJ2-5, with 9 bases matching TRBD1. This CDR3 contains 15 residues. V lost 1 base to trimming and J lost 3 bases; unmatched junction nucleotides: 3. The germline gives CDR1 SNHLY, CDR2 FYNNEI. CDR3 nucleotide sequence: TGTGCCAGCAGTGAAGGGGACAGGGTCGAAGAGACCCAGTACTTC. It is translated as CASSEGDRVEETQYF.

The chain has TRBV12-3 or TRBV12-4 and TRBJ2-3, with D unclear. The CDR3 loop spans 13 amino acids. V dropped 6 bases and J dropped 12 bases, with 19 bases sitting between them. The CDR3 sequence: CASSPHTGTFQYF. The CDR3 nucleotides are TGTGCCAGCAGCCCTCATACGGGTACCTTTCAGTATTTT.

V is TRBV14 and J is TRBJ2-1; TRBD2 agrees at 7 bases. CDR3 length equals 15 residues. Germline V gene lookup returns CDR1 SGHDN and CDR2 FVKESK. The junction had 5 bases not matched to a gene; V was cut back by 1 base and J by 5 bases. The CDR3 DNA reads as TGTGCCAGCAGCCAAGTCCTAGCGGAAAACAATGAGCAGTTCTTC. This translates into CASSQVLAENNEQFF. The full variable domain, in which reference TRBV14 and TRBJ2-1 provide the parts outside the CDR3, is EAGVTQFPSHSVIEKGQTVTLRCDPISGHDNLYWYRRVMGKEIKFLLHFVKESKQDESGMPNNRFLAERTGGTYSTLKVQPAELEDSGVYFCASSQVLAENNEQFFGPGTRLTVL.

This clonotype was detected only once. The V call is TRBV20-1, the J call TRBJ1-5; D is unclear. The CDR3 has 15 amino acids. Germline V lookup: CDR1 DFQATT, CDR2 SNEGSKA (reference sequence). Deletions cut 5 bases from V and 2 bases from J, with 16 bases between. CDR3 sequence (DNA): TGCAGTGCTTTTCCCGCGGGCCAAGGCAATCAGCCCCAGCATTTT. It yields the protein CSAFPAGQGNQPQHF.